This record covers a single TCR beta chain. The data are from a study of blood T cell repertoires in COVID-19. Germline V gives CDR1 SGHAT, CDR2 FQNNGV. The trim removed 5 bases at V and 5 bases at J, leaving 6 bases unmatched. CDR3 length equals 14 residues. Measured with immunoSEQ multiplex PCR; TCRdb has only the in-frame clones, and not every one. The repertoire has just under 90,000 clones, about 88% of them found once; the top ten carry around 3%. Sequencing was carried out using peripheral blood. The TCR was taken from a woman over 75 with acute or convalescent COVID-19. V is TRBV11-2 and J is TRBJ2-1; 7 nucleotides agree with TRBD1. CDR3 sequence reads: CASSHRDSNNEQFF. The CDR3 DNA sequence: TGTGCCAGCAGCCACCGGGACAGCAACAATGAGCAGTTCTTC.